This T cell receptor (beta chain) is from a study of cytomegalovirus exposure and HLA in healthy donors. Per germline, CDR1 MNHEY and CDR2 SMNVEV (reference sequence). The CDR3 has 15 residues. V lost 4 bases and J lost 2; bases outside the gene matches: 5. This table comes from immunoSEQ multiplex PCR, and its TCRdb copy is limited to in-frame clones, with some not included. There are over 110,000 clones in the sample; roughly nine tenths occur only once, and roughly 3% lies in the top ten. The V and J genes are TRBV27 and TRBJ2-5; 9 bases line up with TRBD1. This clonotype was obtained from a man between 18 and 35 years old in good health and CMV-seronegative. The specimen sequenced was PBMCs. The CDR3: CASSSKTGGQETQYF. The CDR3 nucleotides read TGTGCCAGCAGTTCTAAGACAGGGGGGCAAGAGACCCAGTACTTC.